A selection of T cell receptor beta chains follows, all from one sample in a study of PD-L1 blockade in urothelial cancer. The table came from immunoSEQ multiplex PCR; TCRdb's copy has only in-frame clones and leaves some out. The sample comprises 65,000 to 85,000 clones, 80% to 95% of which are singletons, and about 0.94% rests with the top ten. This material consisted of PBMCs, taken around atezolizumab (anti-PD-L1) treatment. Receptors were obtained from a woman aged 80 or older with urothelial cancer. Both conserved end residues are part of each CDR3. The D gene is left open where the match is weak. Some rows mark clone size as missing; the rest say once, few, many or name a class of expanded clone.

cdr3_nt: TGCGCCAGCAGCTTGAGCGGAGGCAACACTGAAGCTTTCTTT
cdr3_aa: CASSLSGGNTEAFF
v_call: TRBV5-1
clone_size: -
j_call: TRBJ1-1
d_call: -

cdr3_nt: TGTGCCAGCAGTTTTTCCCAGGGCTACGAGCAGTACTTC
cdr3_aa: CASSFSQGYEQYF
v_call: TRBV27
clone_size: -
j_call: TRBJ2-7
d_call: -

cdr3_nt: TGTGCCAGCAGTGAAGCGAGGTGGGGGAGGAGGGGCAATCAGCCCCAGCATTTT
cdr3_aa: CASSEARWGRRGNQPQHF
v_call: TRBV6-1
clone_size: -
j_call: TRBJ1-5
d_call: -

cdr3_nt: TGTGCCAGCAGTCCCAGAACAGGGGGCCCTAACTATGGCTACACCTTC
cdr3_aa: CASSPRTGGPNYGYTF
v_call: TRBV27
clone_size: once
j_call: TRBJ1-2
d_call: TRBD1

cdr3_nt: TGTGCCAGCAGTTACGGGAGACAAATCTCTGGAAACACCATATATTTT
cdr3_aa: CASSYGRQISGNTIYF
v_call: TRBV6-5
clone_size: -
j_call: TRBJ1-3
d_call: -

cdr3_nt: TGTGCCAGCAGCTTGAACAGGAACACTGAAGCTTTCTTT
cdr3_aa: CASSLNRNTEAFF
v_call: TRBV13
clone_size: -
j_call: TRBJ1-1
d_call: -

cdr3_nt: TGTGCCAGCAGCAACCCCATAGCGGGGAACTACGAGCAGTACTTC
cdr3_aa: CASSNPIAGNYEQYF
v_call: TRBV5-4
clone_size: -
j_call: TRBJ2-7
d_call: TRBD2

cdr3_nt: TGTGCCAGTACTCCGGGACAGGGTTTCCACGAGCAGTACTTC
cdr3_aa: CASTPGQGFHEQYF
v_call: TRBV19
clone_size: -
j_call: TRBJ2-7
d_call: TRBD1

cdr3_nt: TGCGCCAGCAGCGGCGGGACTACGGTATCCTACAATGAGCAGTTCTTC
cdr3_aa: CASSGGTTVSYNEQFF
v_call: TRBV5-1
clone_size: -
j_call: TRBJ2-1
d_call: TRBD2

cdr3_nt: TGTGCCAGCAGCCAATTGAGTATGAACACTGAAGCTTTCTTT
cdr3_aa: CASSQLSMNTEAFF
v_call: TRBV16
clone_size: -
j_call: TRBJ1-1
d_call: -

cdr3_nt: TGTGCCAGCAGCTTTGACCAGGCCCAAGAGACCCAGTACTTC
cdr3_aa: CASSFDQAQETQYF
v_call: TRBV11-2
clone_size: -
j_call: TRBJ2-5
d_call: -

cdr3_nt: TGTGCCAGTCTTCAGGGGTCGGGCACTGAAGCTTTCTTT
cdr3_aa: CASLQGSGTEAFF
v_call: TRBV27
clone_size: -
j_call: TRBJ1-1
d_call: -

cdr3_nt: TGTGCCAGCAGCGTCGGGACAGGGGGGAACACCATATATTTT
cdr3_aa: CASSVGTGGNTIYF
v_call: TRBV11-2
clone_size: once
j_call: TRBJ1-3
d_call: TRBD1

cdr3_nt: TGTGCCAGCAGCCAAGATGGCAAATCTAGCACAGATACGCAGTATTTT
cdr3_aa: CASSQDGKSSTDTQYF
v_call: TRBV4-2
clone_size: -
j_call: TRBJ2-3
d_call: -

cdr3_nt: TGTGCCACCCCACAACCAGGGGCCGGTGGCTACACCTTC
cdr3_aa: CATPQPGAGGYTF
v_call: TRBV28
clone_size: once
j_call: TRBJ1-2
d_call: -

cdr3_nt: TGTGCCAGCAGCTTATTAGGACTAGCGGGAGGGAGAGCCACCGGGGAGCTGTTTTTT
cdr3_aa: CASSLLGLAGGRATGELFF
v_call: TRBV7-6
clone_size: -
j_call: TRBJ2-2
d_call: TRBD2

cdr3_nt: TGTGCCAGTAGCCTAGCGGGAGCGCACACCGGGGAGCTGTTTTTT
cdr3_aa: CASSLAGAHTGELFF
v_call: TRBV19
clone_size: -
j_call: TRBJ2-2
d_call: TRBD2

cdr3_nt: TGTGCCAGCAGTTACGGGCAGGGGTGGTACACTGAAGCTTTCTTT
cdr3_aa: CASSYGQGWYTEAFF
v_call: TRBV6-5
clone_size: -
j_call: TRBJ1-1
d_call: -

cdr3_nt: TGTGCCAGCAGTTTATCCGTCCAGGGGGCTAGGGAGACCCAGTACTTC
cdr3_aa: CASSLSVQGARETQYF
v_call: TRBV27
clone_size: -
j_call: TRBJ2-5
d_call: TRBD1

cdr3_nt: TGCGCCAGCAGCATACAGGGGTTGAGTGAAAAACTGTTTTTT
cdr3_aa: CASSIQGLSEKLFF
v_call: TRBV5-1
clone_size: -
j_call: TRBJ1-4
d_call: TRBD1

cdr3_nt: TGTGCCAGCAGCCAAGATAGGCTTAGCGGGGGACACTATGAGCAGTTCTTC
cdr3_aa: CASSQDRLSGGHYEQFF
v_call: TRBV4-2
clone_size: -
j_call: TRBJ2-1
d_call: TRBD2

cdr3_nt: TGTGCCAGTGGGAACAGGCCGAACACCGGGGAGCTGTTTTTT
cdr3_aa: CASGNRPNTGELFF
v_call: TRBV19
clone_size: -
j_call: TRBJ2-2
d_call: -

cdr3_nt: TGTGCCAGCAGCCGAAAAAGACTAGCGGGAGTACCCCCTTCCTACGAGCAGTACTTC
cdr3_aa: CASSRKRLAGVPPSYEQYF
v_call: TRBV5-4
clone_size: -
j_call: TRBJ2-7
d_call: TRBD2